This is a list of T cell receptor beta chains from one sample in a study of blood T cell repertoires in COVID-19. Assay used: immunoSEQ multiplex PCR; TCRdb lists only in-frame clones, some missing. Here the sample spans about 76,000 clones, 60% to 85% being singletons. The sample consisted of peripheral blood. The source of these receptors is a man between 65 and 80 years old with acute or convalescent COVID-19. CDR3s include the opening cysteine and the closing phenylalanine or tryptophan. Fields, in order: J gene, V gene, D gene, CDR3 protein. The D gene is left open where the match is weak.

J gene: TRBJ2-2
V gene: TRBV5-1
D gene: TRBD1
CDR3 protein: CASSLGQGKEELFF

J gene: TRBJ2-3
V gene: TRBV7-2
D gene: TRBD2
CDR3 protein: CASSSGLAADTQYF

J gene: TRBJ1-1
V gene: TRBV28
D gene: .
CDR3 protein: CASSLWGGGTTEAFF

J gene: TRBJ2-7
V gene: TRBV27
D gene: TRBD2
CDR3 protein: CASSLTPGLAYEQYF

J gene: TRBJ2-7
V gene: TRBV5-1
D gene: .
CDR3 protein: CASSLAVLRGWPVEQYF

J gene: TRBJ1-1
V gene: TRBV6-6
D gene: .
CDR3 protein: CASSPRPGEAFF

J gene: TRBJ1-2
V gene: TRBV6-1
D gene: .
CDR3 protein: CASSETLGSGGYTF

J gene: TRBJ2-7
V gene: TRBV11-2
D gene: .
CDR3 protein: CASGGGGLGVRNEQYF

J gene: TRBJ1-3
V gene: TRBV5-1
D gene: TRBD1
CDR3 protein: CASSSGQAWGNTIYF

J gene: TRBJ2-1
V gene: TRBV7-2
D gene: TRBD2
CDR3 protein: CASSLVAGGGNEQFF

J gene: TRBJ2-5
V gene: TRBV12-5
D gene: .
CDR3 protein: CASGLGGRETQYF

J gene: TRBJ2-1
V gene: TRBV10-3
D gene: .
CDR3 protein: CAIRPGLGADNEQFF

J gene: TRBJ1-2
V gene: TRBV18
D gene: .
CDR3 protein: CASSPDKLYGYTF

J gene: TRBJ2-3
V gene: TRBV7-8
D gene: TRBD2
CDR3 protein: CASSLVTSGGGNTQYF

J gene: TRBJ1-2
V gene: TRBV9
D gene: .
CDR3 protein: CASSPRQIAYGYTF

J gene: TRBJ2-3
V gene: TRBV9
D gene: TRBD2
CDR3 protein: CASSVRTPYSGREDTQYF

J gene: TRBJ1-1
V gene: TRBV29-1
D gene: .
CDR3 protein: CSVFREAEAFF

J gene: TRBJ2-7
V gene: TRBV6-1
D gene: .
CDR3 protein: CASSEPGYGVYEQYF

J gene: TRBJ1-5
V gene: TRBV12-3/TRBV12-4
D gene: .
CDR3 protein: CASSTGSNQPQHF

J gene: TRBJ1-1
V gene: TRBV6-5
D gene: .
CDR3 protein: CASSHAEENTEAFF

J gene: TRBJ2-2
V gene: TRBV2
D gene: .
CDR3 protein: CASSMRSNTGELFF

J gene: TRBJ1-5
V gene: TRBV7-9
D gene: TRBD1
CDR3 protein: CASSLGQGFDNQPQHF

J gene: TRBJ1-1
V gene: TRBV11-3
D gene: .
CDR3 protein: CASSLEANTEAFF

J gene: TRBJ1-4
V gene: TRBV10-2
D gene: TRBD1
CDR3 protein: CASTGGGKLFF

J gene: TRBJ1-1
V gene: TRBV7-2
D gene: .
CDR3 protein: CASSLGGRGNTEAFF

J gene: TRBJ1-2
V gene: TRBV11-2
D gene: TRBD1
CDR3 protein: CASTHRGGTQANYGYTF

J gene: TRBJ1-5
V gene: TRBV6-5
D gene: .
CDR3 protein: CASMALLGGGQPQHF

J gene: TRBJ1-2
V gene: TRBV29-1
D gene: TRBD1
CDR3 protein: CSSRDSQWDGYTF

J gene: TRBJ2-7
V gene: TRBV28
D gene: .
CDR3 protein: CASSSAGAEKSYEQYF

J gene: TRBJ2-5
V gene: TRBV3-1/TRBV3-2
D gene: TRBD2
CDR3 protein: CASSLAGGSETQYF

J gene: TRBJ1-2
V gene: TRBV25-1
D gene: TRBD1
CDR3 protein: CASSEATGVNYGYTF

J gene: TRBJ2-1
V gene: TRBV9
D gene: TRBD2
CDR3 protein: CASSVGSGRATIYNEQFF

J gene: TRBJ2-7
V gene: TRBV7-9
D gene: .
CDR3 protein: CAGSLERRLTRGYEQYF

J gene: TRBJ1-2
V gene: TRBV7-9
D gene: .
CDR3 protein: CASSVQVAPLYGYTF

J gene: TRBJ2-3
V gene: TRBV5-4
D gene: TRBD2
CDR3 protein: CASSRTSGGGTDTQYF

J gene: TRBJ1-5
V gene: TRBV28
D gene: .
CDR3 protein: CASSLAQTSNQPQHF

J gene: TRBJ2-2
V gene: TRBV19
D gene: .
CDR3 protein: CATRSTGELFF